These 7 T cell receptor beta chains originate from one sample sequenced in a study of identical twins (dated by TCRdb to about 2016). The library was produced with 5' RACE. TCRdb lists the instrument as Illumina HiSeq 2000. TCRdb took the public reads, trimmed them with fastp at Q25, ran MiXCR for clone calling and kept in-frame beta chains. Rows merge per CDR3 protein into single entries with the most common DNA and genes. This sample lists about 530,000 distinct CDR3 sequences; 15% were detected once. The ten largest clones add up to roughly 0.4% of the sample. These records were also assigned to another study, of yellow fever vaccine responses in identical twins.

Sequencing input: CD4+ T cells sorted from blood. These receptor sequences come from a woman aged 18 to 35 in good health.

This chain connects TRBV20-1 to TRBJ2-3; D not resolved. CDR1 and CDR2 (germline): DFQATT, SNEGSKA (reference sequence). V lost 6 bases and J lost 9, with 13 bases in between. The CDR3 is made up of 11 amino acids. CDR3 sequence: CSAKSSGTQYF. In nucleotides, the CDR3 is TGCAGTGCAAAATCTAGTGGCACGCAGTATTTT.

This clonotype was seen a few times. The J gene is TRBJ1-4, the V gene TRBV5-1; TRBD1 aligns across 7 bases. The germline V gene encodes CDR1 SGHRS and CDR2 YFSETQ. This CDR3 contains 19 residues. Trimming took 4 bases from V and 3 from J; bases not matched to a gene: 18. The DNA of the CDR3 is TGCGCCAGCAGCCCGACCGGGACAGTCAGATCCGGTGCTAATGAAAAACTGTTTTTT. Its translation: CASSPTGTVRSGANEKLFF.

CDR3 DNA sequence: TGTGCCAGCAGTTTGGCCAGGGCGGGGGCCAACGTCCTGACTTTC. This encodes CASSLARAGANVLTF. The J gene is TRBJ2-6, the V gene TRBV28; D perhaps matches TRBD1 (5 bases). The CDR3 spans 15 residues. The V end lost 3 bases, the J end lost 4 bases, and 10 bases lay between the germline ends. Germline V gene data show CDR1 as MDHEN and CDR2 as SYDVKM.

The V and J genes are TRBV7-3 and TRBJ2-7, with a possible D match to TRBD1 (5 bases). Looked up from germline, CDR1 is SGHTA and CDR2 is FQGTGA. Trimming left V 2 bases short and J 7 bases short, with 15 bases between. The CDR3 has 14 residues. CDR3 sequence: CASSLLGVGEEQYF. CDR3 nucleotide sequence: TGTGCCAGCAGCTTATTAGGGGTAGGTGAGGAGCAGTACTTC.

In regard to this clonotype: One end of the junction does not line up with germline, which may come from a read error. V is TRBV12-3 or TRBV12-4 and J is TRBJ2-5, with 7 bases aligning to TRBD2. The CDR3 runs to 16 residues. The CDR3 is CASTLSGVRGQETQYF. The CDR3 DNA is TGTGCCAGCACTTTAAGCGGGGTTAGAGGACAAGAGACCCAGTACTTC.

The chain links TRBV11-2 to TRBJ2-2, with a tentative D call TRBD2 (7 bases). V lost 6 bases and J lost 4, with 24 bases in between. The CDR3 has 18 residues. The germline gives CDR1 SGHAT, CDR2 FQNNGV. The CDR3 reads CASRSPKGGLRGTGELFF. Written as DNA, the CDR3 is TGTGCCAGCAGATCACCGAAAGGGGGACTACGCGGCACCGGGGAGCTGTTTTTT.

This chain uses TRBV16 with TRBJ2-7, with 8 bases lining up with TRBD1. Germline V gene sequence: CDR1 KGHSY, CDR2 FQNENV. Unmatched junction bases numbered 6, after V lost 0 bases and J lost 5 bases. The CDR3 covers 15 residues. The CDR3 protein is CASSQSKDRVNEQYV. The CDR3 DNA reads as TGTGCCAGCAGCCAATCGAAGGACAGGGTTAACGAGCAGTACGTC.